This T cell receptor beta chain was captured by sequencing in a study of regulatory T cells in long-lasting Graves disease. Study at large: Less than 3 months of antithyroid drugs had been taken by newly diagnosed Graves' patients. Study-wide points: Persistent disease showed a preference for TRBV28, TRBJ1-2 and TRBJ2-5. Clonotypes that were public and shared totalled 2,741 in persistent patients versus roughly 1,000 in new patients. Persistent Graves' patients showed reduced TCR diversity versus newly diagnosed patients.

This clonotype was counted a few times. As yet, its antigen is unknown. The time point denotes: newly diagnosed GD, antithyroid drugs for less than 3 months. Making the TCR library involved RNA that had been extracted from PBMCs. To make TCR beta libraries, researchers used iRepertoire HTBI primers and Arm-PCR of CDR3 regions. TCRdb independently ran MiXCR on the multiplex PCR reads; one entry per CDR3 protein. The sample has under 250,000 distinct CDR3 sequences, around 20% seen once; the top ten hold more than 11%. The CDR3 consists of 15 residues. Trimming cost V 4 bases and J 8 bases; bases outside gene matches: 4. The germline CDR1 and CDR2 sequences are LGHDT and YNNKEL (reference sequence).

The source material was peripheral blood mononuclear cells (PBMCs), sampled at new diagnosis, from a patient treated with antithyroid drugs. This clonotype was obtained from a female donor with Graves disease. This chain links TRBV3-1 with TRBJ1-6; 11 positions match TRBD1. CDR3 loop: CASSPGQGAYSPLHF. In DNA form, the CDR3 reads TGTGCCAGCAGCCCCGGACAGGGGGCGTATTCACCCCTCCACTTT.